This paragraph covers one TCR beta chain sequence. These data come from a study of blood T cell repertoires in COVID-19. Study as a whole: The samples span acute and convalescent COVID-19 from the United States, Italy and Spain.

V lost 6 bases and J lost 8, with 16 bases in between. The CDR3 is made up of 13 amino acids. Original processing methods: Amplification of reference gene primers provided the estimated nucleated cell counts. Some clones are missing from TCRdb's copy, which holds only in-frame ones; the method was immunoSEQ multiplex PCR. That table furnishes V, J and clone size, whereas the DNA furnished D and trimming. The sample yields about 350,000 clones, less than 90% seen once. Patients in Seattle were enrolled during active infection, then followed longitudinally. The sequence was collected from an older woman with COVID-19, enrolled during active disease. Sequencing input: peripheral blood. The J gene is TRBJ1-2, the V gene TRBV12-3 or TRBV12-4; D gene unclear. CDR3 region: CASSPAGRGGYTF. CDR3 in DNA: TGTGCCAGCAGCCCAGCGGGGAGAGGCGGCTACACCTTC.